The source of this T cell receptor beta chain is a study of regulatory T cells in long-lasting Graves disease. Time point meaning: persistent/refractory GD, antithyroid drugs over 5 years with positive TRAb. The TCR library was made from RNA extracted from PBMCs. There are many counts of this clonotype. Losses at the gene ends were 5 bases for V and 8 bases for J; bases not matched to a gene: 5. Germline values: CDR1 KGHDR, CDR2 SFDVKD. This CDR3 spans 13 amino acids. HTBI primers from iRepertoire and Arm-PCR of CDR3 regions yielded the TCR beta libraries. TCRdb used MiXCR to reprocess the multiplex PCR reads, holding one entry per CDR3 protein. The sample yields 390,000 or so distinct CDR3 sequences, roughly 20% seen once.

This sample comprised peripheral blood mononuclear cells (PBMCs), obtained when the disease was refractory, from a patient treated with antithyroid drugs. This TCR came from a middle-aged woman with Graves disease. The chain has TRBV24-1 and TRBJ1-2; 9 positions match TRBD1. The CDR3 coding sequence is TGTGCCACCAGTGGCTCGGACAGGGGAGGCTACACCTTC. Translated, it gives CATSGSDRGGYTF.